The T cell receptor (beta chain) described here comes from a study of tumor-infiltrating lymphocytes in oesophageal squamous cell carcinoma. MiXCR, run by TCRdb on the PCR reads, gives a single entry per CDR3 protein. Among almost 20,000 distinct CDR3 sequences, about two fifths were seen once, and the ten largest hold roughly a fifth. This clonotype was picked up many times. This clonotype originated in a male donor with esophageal squamous cell carcinoma. Sequencing input: esophageal tumor tissue.

The CDR3 spells CASSFEGTGYSGNTIYF. The CDR3 bases are TGTGCCAGCAGTTTTGAGGGGACAGGGTACTCTGGAAACACCATATATTTT. The chain couples TRBV28 to TRBJ1-3, with TRBD1 matching 9 bases. Germline V gives CDR1 MDHEN, CDR2 SYDVKM. V was clipped by 3 bases and J by 0 bases; unmatched bases: 6. This CDR3 is built from 17 residues.